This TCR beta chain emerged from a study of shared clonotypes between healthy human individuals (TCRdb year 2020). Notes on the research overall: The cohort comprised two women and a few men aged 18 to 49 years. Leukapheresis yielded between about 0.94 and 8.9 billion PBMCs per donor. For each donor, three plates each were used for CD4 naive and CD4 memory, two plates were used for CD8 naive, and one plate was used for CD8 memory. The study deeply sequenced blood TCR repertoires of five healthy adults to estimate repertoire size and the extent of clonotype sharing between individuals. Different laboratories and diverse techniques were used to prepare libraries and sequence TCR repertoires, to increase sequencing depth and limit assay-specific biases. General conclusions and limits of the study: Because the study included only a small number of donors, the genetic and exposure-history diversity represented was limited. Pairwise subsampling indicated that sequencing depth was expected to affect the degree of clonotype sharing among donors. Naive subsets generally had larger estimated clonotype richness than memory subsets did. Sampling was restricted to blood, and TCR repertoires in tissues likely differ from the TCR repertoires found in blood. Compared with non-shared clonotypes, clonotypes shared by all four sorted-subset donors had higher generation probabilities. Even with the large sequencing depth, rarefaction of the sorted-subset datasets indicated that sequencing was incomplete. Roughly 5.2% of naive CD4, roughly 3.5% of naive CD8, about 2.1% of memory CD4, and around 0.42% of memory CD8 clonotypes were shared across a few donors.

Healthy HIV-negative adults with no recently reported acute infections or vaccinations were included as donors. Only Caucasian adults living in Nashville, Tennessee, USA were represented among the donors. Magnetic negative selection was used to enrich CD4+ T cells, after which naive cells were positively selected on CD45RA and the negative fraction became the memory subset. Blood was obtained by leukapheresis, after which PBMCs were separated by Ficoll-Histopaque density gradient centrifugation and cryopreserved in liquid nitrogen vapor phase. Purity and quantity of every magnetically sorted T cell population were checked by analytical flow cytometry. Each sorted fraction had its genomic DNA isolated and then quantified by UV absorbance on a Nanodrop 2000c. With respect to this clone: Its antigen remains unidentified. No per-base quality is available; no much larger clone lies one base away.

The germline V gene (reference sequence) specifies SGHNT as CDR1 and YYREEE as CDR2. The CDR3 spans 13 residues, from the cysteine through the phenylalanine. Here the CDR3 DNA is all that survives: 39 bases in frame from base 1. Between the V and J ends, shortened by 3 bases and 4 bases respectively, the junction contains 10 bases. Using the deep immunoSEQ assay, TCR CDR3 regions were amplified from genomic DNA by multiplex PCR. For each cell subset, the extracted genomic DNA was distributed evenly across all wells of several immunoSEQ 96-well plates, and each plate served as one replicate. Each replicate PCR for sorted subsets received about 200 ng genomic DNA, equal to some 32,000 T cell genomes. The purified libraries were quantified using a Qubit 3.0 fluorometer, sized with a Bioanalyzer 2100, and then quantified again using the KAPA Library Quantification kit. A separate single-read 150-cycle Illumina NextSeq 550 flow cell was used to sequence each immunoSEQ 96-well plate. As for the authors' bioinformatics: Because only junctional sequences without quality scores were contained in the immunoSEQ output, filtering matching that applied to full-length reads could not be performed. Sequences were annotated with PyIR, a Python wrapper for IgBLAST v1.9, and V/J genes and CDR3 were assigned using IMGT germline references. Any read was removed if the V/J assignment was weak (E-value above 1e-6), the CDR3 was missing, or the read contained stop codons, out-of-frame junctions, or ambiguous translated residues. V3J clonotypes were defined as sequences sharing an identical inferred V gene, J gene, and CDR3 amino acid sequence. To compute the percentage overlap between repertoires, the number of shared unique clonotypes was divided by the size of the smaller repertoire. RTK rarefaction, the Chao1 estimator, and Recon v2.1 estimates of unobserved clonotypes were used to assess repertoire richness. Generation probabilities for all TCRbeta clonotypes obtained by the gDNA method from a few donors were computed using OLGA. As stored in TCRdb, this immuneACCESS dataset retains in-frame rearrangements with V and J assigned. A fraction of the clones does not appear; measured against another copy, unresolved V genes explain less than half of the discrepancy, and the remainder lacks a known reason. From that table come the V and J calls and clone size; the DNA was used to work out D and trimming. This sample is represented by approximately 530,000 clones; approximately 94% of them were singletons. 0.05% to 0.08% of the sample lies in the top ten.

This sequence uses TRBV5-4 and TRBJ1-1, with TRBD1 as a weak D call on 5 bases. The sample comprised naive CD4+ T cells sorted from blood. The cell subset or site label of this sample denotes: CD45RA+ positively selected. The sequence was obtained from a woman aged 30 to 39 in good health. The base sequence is TGTGCCAGCAGCTACGACAGCCCCACTGAAGCTTTCTTT. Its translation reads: CASSYDSPTEAFF.